A selection of T cell receptor beta chains follows, all from one sample in a study of blood T cell repertoires in COVID-19. The data were produced by immunoSEQ multiplex PCR, yet TCRdb's version contains in-frame clones alone and is incomplete. The sample includes 250,000 to 350,000 clones, 89% of them seen just once. Specimen: peripheral blood. Source of these receptors: a woman aged 60-75 years with acute or convalescent COVID-19. The conserved cysteine and the conserved F or W are not part of the CDR3 here.

TRBJ2-1 | TRBV5-1 | ASSGLGGQAGQF
TRBJ1-5 | TRBV29-1 | SVSGTGTQPQH
TRBJ2-1 | TRBV27 | ASSDRVTHNEQF
TRBJ2-2 | TRBV4-1 | ASSQVAGFTGELF
TRBJ2-5 | TRBV5-1 | ASSSPPGSRTSGRQGETQY
TRBJ2-5 | TRBV6-5 | ASSSGNQKETQY
TRBJ1-1 | TRBV11-2 | ASSTQGGTEAF
TRBJ1-4 | TRBV28 | ASIRQGGDEKLF
TRBJ1-2 | TRBV9 | ASGTIGQGARGYT
TRBJ2-2 | TRBV7-2 | ASSPAARGRAWGTGELF
TRBJ2-5 | TRBV5-1 | ASSLLASGGAGETQY
TRBJ1-1 | TRBV7-3 | ASQETRSTEAF
TRBJ2-1 | TRBV6-5 | ARPGQGGNEQF
TRBJ2-7 | TRBV18 | ASSPEGFVTSYEQY
TRBJ2-1 | TRBV7-2 | ASSPPIRGNEQF
TRBJ2-1 | TRBV28 | ASSLDRVLNEQF
TRBJ2-3 | TRBV5-1 | ASSLEAQSTDTQY
TRBJ1-2 | TRBV5-5 | ASSLQEGRDGYT
TRBJ2-7 | TRBV12-3/TRBV12-4 | ASGPTAGEQY
TRBJ1-6 | TRBV5-1 | ASSPRPRGDNSPLH
TRBJ2-3 | TRBV7-9 | AARTGIPTDTQY
TRBJ2-5 | TRBV4-2 | ASSPSSSETQY
TRBJ1-4 | TRBV15 | ATSSDRQATNEKLF
TRBJ2-2 | TRBV6-5 | ASSYSRGGSGELF
TRBJ1-3 | TRBV5-8 | ASSLLGRGSENTIY
TRBJ2-5 | TRBV2 | ASREQAVSQETQY
TRBJ2-2 | TRBV5-4 | ASSGSGGAAGELF
TRBJ2-7 | TRBV7-3 | ASSLIPGLAPYEQY
TRBJ1-1 | TRBV29-1 | SVYISGSEAF
TRBJ1-1 | TRBV24-1 | ATSDPGQGTTEAF
TRBJ2-6 | TRBV10-2 | ASSDYGGDSGANVLT
TRBJ1-1 | TRBV27 | ASTDFGTEAF
TRBJ2-5 | TRBV7-2 | ASSLPTLGETQY
TRBJ2-5 | TRBV7-9 | ASSNRDTRVGETQY
TRBJ2-7 | TRBV7-8 | ASSLGTGDLYEQY
TRBJ2-7 | TRBV27 | ASSYGTYYEQY
TRBJ1-2 | TRBV5-5 | ASSLSQYGYT
TRBJ2-3 | TRBV7-8 | ASSLVRGDTQY
TRBJ2-3 | TRBV7-2 | ASSLLRGGGADTQY
TRBJ1-5 | TRBV19 | ASHTGGSQPQH
TRBJ2-5 | TRBV29-1 | SVEDGEGQGETQY
TRBJ1-5 | TRBV19 | ASSIVATSNQPQH
TRBJ1-5 | TRBV30 | AWSVARDQPQH
TRBJ2-5 | TRBV7-2 | ASSLVGGIQETQY
TRBJ2-5 | TRBV14 | ASSLRGQETQY